This T cell receptor (beta chain) appears in the sequencing data of a study of blood T cell repertoires in COVID-19. Study background: Sites in the United States, Italy and Spain provided acute and convalescent COVID-19 samples. From T cells, B-cell-depleted T cells, or PBMCs came the material, which was cDNA or gDNA.

CDR1 is SGHRS, CDR2 YFSETQ, per germline. The CDR3 is made up of 15 amino acids. With 7 bases removed from V and 0 bases from J, the gap between germline ends came to 17 bases. As processed by the authors: Reference gene primers were amplified, and this amplification served to estimate nucleated cell counts. The protocol was immunoSEQ multiplex PCR, while the TCRdb copy is restricted to in-frame clones and leaves out a portion. V, J and clone size are those of that table, while D and trimming were read from the DNA. The sample consists of roughly 63,000 clones, 78% of them appearing once. This TCR came from a man older than 75 with acute or convalescent COVID-19. The chain combines TRBV5-1 with TRBJ2-7; D is perhaps TRBD1 (5 bases). Material for sequencing was peripheral blood. The CDR3, as DNA: TGCGCCAGCCGACTGTACATACAGGACTCCTACGAGCAGTACTTC. Encoded protein: CASRLYIQDSYEQYF.